This T cell receptor (beta chain) appears in the sequencing data of a study of T cell repertoires in cytomegalovirus infection. Study-level background: Both recently identified HLA-C-restricted and well-studied HLA-B-restricted CMV epitopes were used in the study. A matching HLA type, together with CMV infection, was signaled by public TCR beta signatures. Points from the study as a whole: Frequencies of public TCR beta families were cumulated, and this identified carriers of CMV plus the relevant HLA. CMV-specific HLA-C-restricted TCR beta clonotypes dominated the ex vivo response.

A single record per CDR3 protein comes from TCRdb applying MiXCR to the reads. The sample yields around 430,000 distinct CDR3 sequences, 42% seen once. With respect to this clonotype: Its target is unknown.

CDR3 size: 12 residues. Germline CDR1 reads LNHDA; CDR2 reads SQIVND (reference sequence). Trimming left V 1 base short and J 12 bases short, with 10 bases between. This clonotype was obtained from a human donor in good health (CMV status not recorded). Some clones in this sample may be carry-over from other donors' samples. The chain uses TRBV19 and TRBJ2-1; a possible D gene is TRBD2 (6 bases). The material was cultured PBMCs, obtained from culture after CMV antigen stimulation. CDR3 loop: CASSIGLGRQFF. CDR3 coding DNA: TGTGCCAGTAGTATAGGACTAGGTCGGCAGTTCTTC.